This is a list of T cell receptor beta chains from one sample in a study of blood T cell repertoires in COVID-19. Generated by immunoSEQ multiplex PCR, the TCRdb table keeps only in-frame clones and is missing some. The sample contains fewer than 200,000 clones, 84% of which appear only once. The sample comprised peripheral blood. The receptors stem from a middle-aged man who had recovered from COVID-19. Each CDR3 is given with its conserved first and last residue. The order of the fields is V gene, clone size, J gene, D gene, CDR3 protein, CDR3 DNA. D genes are given only for firm matches. Clone sizes are given selectively: once, few, many, or a class where the clone is expanded.

v_call: TRBV4-3
clone_size: NA
j_call: TRBJ2-1
d_call: TRBD2
cdr3_aa: CASSQGWASGSVWNEQFF
cdr3_nt: TGCGCCAGCAGCCAAGGCTGGGCTAGCGGGAGTGTGTGGAATGAGCAGTTCTTC

v_call: TRBV1
clone_size: NA
j_call: TRBJ2-2
d_call: NA
cdr3_aa: CTSSPGLRPNTGELFF
cdr3_nt: TGCACCAGCAGCCCCGGACTGAGACCGAACACCGGGGAGCTGTTTTTT

v_call: TRBV6-6
clone_size: NA
j_call: TRBJ2-5
d_call: NA
cdr3_aa: CASSRRGGETQYF
cdr3_nt: TGTGCCAGCAGCAGACGGGGAGGAGAGACCCAGTACTTC

v_call: TRBV3-1/TRBV3-2
clone_size: NA
j_call: TRBJ1-5
d_call: TRBD1
cdr3_aa: CASSKGDRANQPQHF
cdr3_nt: TGTGCCAGCAGCAAAGGGGACAGGGCGAATCAGCCCCAGCATTTT

v_call: TRBV5-4
clone_size: NA
j_call: TRBJ2-5
d_call: TRBD1
cdr3_aa: CASSLVRGETQYF
cdr3_nt: TGTGCCAGCAGCTTGGTCAGGGGGGAGACCCAGTACTTC

v_call: TRBV9
clone_size: NA
j_call: TRBJ1-2
d_call: NA
cdr3_aa: CASSDELYGYTF
cdr3_nt: TGTGCCAGCAGCGATGAGCTCTATGGCTACACCTTC

v_call: TRBV28
clone_size: few
j_call: TRBJ2-2
d_call: TRBD2
cdr3_aa: CASSSWTSANGELFF
cdr3_nt: TGTGCCAGCAGTTCTTGGACTAGCGCTAACGGGGAGCTGTTTTTT

v_call: TRBV28
clone_size: NA
j_call: TRBJ2-1
d_call: TRBD2
cdr3_aa: CAVAGGHYNEQFF
cdr3_nt: TGTGCCGTTGCGGGAGGGCACTACAATGAGCAGTTCTTC

v_call: TRBV6-6
clone_size: NA
j_call: TRBJ2-3
d_call: NA
cdr3_aa: CASSSTQGLSTDTQYF
cdr3_nt: TGTGCCAGCAGTTCCACTCAAGGACTTTCTACAGATACGCAGTATTTT

v_call: TRBV7-6
clone_size: NA
j_call: TRBJ2-3
d_call: TRBD2
cdr3_aa: CASTQLAASTDTQYF
cdr3_nt: TGTGCCAGCACCCAACTAGCGGCTAGCACAGATACGCAGTATTTT

v_call: TRBV7-2
clone_size: NA
j_call: TRBJ1-1
d_call: TRBD1
cdr3_aa: CAGGTGGFGTEAFF
cdr3_nt: TGTGCCGGGGGGACAGGGGGGTTCGGCACTGAAGCTTTCTTT

v_call: TRBV19
clone_size: NA
j_call: TRBJ1-2
d_call: NA
cdr3_aa: CASSVRDSGYTF
cdr3_nt: TGTGCCAGTAGTGTCAGGGATTCTGGCTACACCTTC

v_call: TRBV9
clone_size: NA
j_call: TRBJ2-5
d_call: NA
cdr3_aa: CASSGGVAGAETQYF
cdr3_nt: TGTGCCAGCAGCGGAGGTGTGGCGGGGGCCGAGACCCAGTACTTC

v_call: TRBV9
clone_size: few
j_call: TRBJ2-7
d_call: NA
cdr3_aa: CASSVEGHEQYF
cdr3_nt: TGTGCCAGCAGCGTTGAGGGTCACGAGCAGTACTTC

v_call: TRBV21-1
clone_size: NA
j_call: TRBJ1-1
d_call: NA
cdr3_aa: CASRGLNTEAFF
cdr3_nt: TGTGCCAGCAGGGGCCTCAACACTGAAGCTTTCTTT

v_call: TRBV5-4
clone_size: NA
j_call: TRBJ2-5
d_call: TRBD2
cdr3_aa: CASSTGTSGEETQYF
cdr3_nt: TGTGCCAGCAGCACCGGGACTAGCGGAGAAGAGACCCAGTACTTC

v_call: TRBV19
clone_size: NA
j_call: TRBJ2-1
d_call: TRBD1
cdr3_aa: CASSPGPATGVGYNEQFF
cdr3_nt: TGTGCCAGTAGCCCGGGACCCGCTACAGGGGTTGGCTACAATGAGCAGTTCTTC

v_call: TRBV29-1
clone_size: NA
j_call: TRBJ2-5
d_call: TRBD1
cdr3_aa: CSVGEKTGIWETQYF
cdr3_nt: TGCAGCGTGGGGGAAAAGACAGGGATATGGGAGACCCAGTACTTC